This record concerns one T cell receptor beta chain sequence. The antigen remains undetermined. This sample stems from a study of cytomegalovirus exposure and HLA in healthy donors. Study-level findings and limits: Reports showed the classifier diagnosing cytomegalovirus status with high specificity and sensitivity.

With 60 Vbeta and 13 Jbeta primers, the PCR was carried out. Clones were sequenced by immunoSEQ multiplex PCR, and TCRdb holds only the in-frame ones, with some missing. The table includes tens of thousands of clones, around 75% detected once. The CDR3 has 19 amino acids. Germline-derived CDR1 and CDR2 are LGHNT and FRNRAP. V shed 2 bases and J 2 bases; nucleotides not matched to a gene: 14. The receptor's source is a woman between 35 and 50 years old in good health and CMV-seropositive. V gene TRBV12-5 combines with J gene TRBJ2-3, with 9 nucleotides matching TRBD2. The sample comprised PBMCs. The CDR3, as DNA: TGTGCTAGTGGTTTGTCTAGCGGGGCCTCGGGGATAAACACAGATACGCAGTATTTT. Protein: CASGLSSGASGINTDTQYF. Combining the CDR3 with reference TRBV12-5 and TRBJ2-3 gives the whole variable domain DARVTQTPRHKVTEMGQEVTMRCQPILGHNTVFWYRQTMMQGLELLAYFRNRAPLDDSGMPKDRFSAEMPDATLATLKIQPSEPRDSAVYFCASGLSSGASGINTDTQYFGPGTRLTVL.